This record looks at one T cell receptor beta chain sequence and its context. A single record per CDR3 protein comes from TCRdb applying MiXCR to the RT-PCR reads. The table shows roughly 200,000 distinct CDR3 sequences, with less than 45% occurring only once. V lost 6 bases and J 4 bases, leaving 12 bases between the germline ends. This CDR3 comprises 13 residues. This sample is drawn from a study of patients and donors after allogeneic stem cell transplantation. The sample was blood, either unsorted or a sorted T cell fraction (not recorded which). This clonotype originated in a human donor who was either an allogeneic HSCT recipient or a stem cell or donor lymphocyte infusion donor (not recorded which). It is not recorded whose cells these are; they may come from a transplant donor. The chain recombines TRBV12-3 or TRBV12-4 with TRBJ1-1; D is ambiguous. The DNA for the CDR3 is TGTGCCAGCAGCCAAGGAATGGGCACTGAAGCTTTCTTT. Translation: CASSQGMGTEAFF.